This T cell receptor (beta chain) was identified during a study of T cell responses to AZD1222 COVID-19 vaccine (dated by TCRdb to about 2021). Background on the whole study: A total of 233 trial participants underwent TCR sequencing, of whom about 210 had received two doses of AZD1222 and about 25 had received two doses of the MenACWY control vaccine. Trial participants were enrolled into age subgroups of 18-55, 56-69 and 70-plus years, which contained 148, 28 and 57 TCR-sequenced participants, respectively. Broad study findings and their caveats: Participants were mostly white British, with more females than males. The authors suggested clonal diversity may have been underestimated. In the small 56-69-year group, the increase in depth fell short of significance, most likely because of low power. No day 14 peak-response samples were available, so repertoires were characterized only after the peak T cell response. Reportedly, almost half of the unique spike-specific TCRs recognized epitopes lying outside the regions that are mutated in the B.1.351 and B.1.1.7 variants. Vaccine-associated CD4 TCRs spanned the whole spike protein, with dominant responses in regions 160-218 and 743-854. A significant rise in spike-specific TCR breadth and depth was observed after two AZD1222 doses relative to day 0 and relative to MenACWY recipients. Only five or six AZD1222 recipients were SARS-CoV-2 seropositive at baseline, limiting conclusions about previously exposed vaccinees.

Note on this clone: This clone's antigen is unknown. Base qualities are not at hand, and no much larger clone is one base apart.

The CDR3 regions of human TCRbeta chains were analyzed by immunosequencing. As for how the authors treated the data: TCRs in the repertoires were compared against a reference library of SARS-CoV-2-specific TCRs that had been generated with the MIRA antigen-specificity platform. Breadth meant the fraction of unique TCRs that were SARS-CoV-2-associated, whereas depth meant the fraction of total T cells that were SARS-CoV-2-associated. Using the MIRA data, each spike-specific TCR was mapped to the spike region that the TCR reacts to and placed in a CD4 or CD8 class. Log10-transformed breadth and depth values were compared by one-way ANOVA with Sidak's multiple comparisons tests. The table comes from immuneACCESS by way of TCRdb, which keeps in-frame sequences with V and J called. Part of the clones is missing from these tables; in studies checked, under half for an unresolved V gene and the rest for unknown reasons. The V and J calls and the clone size are those of that table, but D and trimming were determined from the DNA. This sample has about 180,000 clones in its table, and approximately 94% of those were observed once. The ten largest clones capture about 1.5% of the sample.

This specimen's time point label, per the study, means: about 28 days (+/-7) after the second vaccine dose. Because spike-specific TCR depth and breadth did not differ between the two schedules, AZD1222 recipients who got a second dose at roughly 4 weeks were pooled with those who got a second dose at roughly 12 weeks. Vaccinee samples came from UK trials COV001 and COV002, including a single-blind randomized controlled phase 2/3 trial of AZD1222 (ChAdOx1 nCoV-19) in healthy adults. For TCRbeta chain sequencing, PBMC samples from trial participants were taken at day 0 and at day 28 after the second dose. CDR1 MNHEY and CDR2 SVGAGI were looked up in the germline V gene. The CDR3 goes from the cysteine to the phenylalanine over 14 residues. CDR3 DNA only is kept here, 42 bases in frame from base 1. Relative to germline, V is missing 6 bases and J is missing 7 bases, with 6 bases of the junction outside any gene match.

The receptor was isolated from an adult who received the AZD1222 COVID-19 vaccine. The sample in question was peripheral blood, obtained 28 days after the second AZD1222 dose. This receptor chain uses TRBV6-5 and TRBJ1-6; 7 junctional bases match TRBD1. CDR3 region: CASRGTALNSPLHF. Here is the DNA: TGTGCCAGCAGGGGGACAGCTTTGAATTCACCCCTCCACTTT.